This TCR beta chain was sequenced during a study of blood T cell repertoires in COVID-19. The germline V gene encodes CDR1 SGHAT and CDR2 FQDESV (reference sequence). This CDR3 spans 13 amino acids. V shed 9 bases, J shed 5 bases, and the junction held 9 bases outside the gene matches. Profiling relied on immunoSEQ multiplex PCR, and the TCRdb table lists in-frame clones only, not all of them. The sample has just over 75,000 clones; 80% are singletons. This receptor was identified in a man aged 55-75 years with active or convalescent COVID-19. The source material was peripheral blood. The chain combines TRBV11-1 with TRBJ2-7; TRBD1 matches at 8 bases. The CDR3 is CASLLGQGHEQYF. CDR3 nucleotides: TGTGCCAGTCTGCTCGGACAGGGCCACGAGCAGTACTTC.